These T cell receptor beta chains were read from a single sample in a study of T cells after yellow fever vaccination. Each CDR3 protein is one row after TCRdb ran MiXCR on the 5' RACE reads. The sample consists of about 320,000 distinct CDR3 sequences, about 4.5% of them appearing once. This specimen consisted of PBMCs, obtained 15 days after the yellow fever booster vaccination. The receptors come from a man aged 18 to 29 who received the YFV17D yellow fever vaccine. CDR3s include the opening cysteine and the closing phenylalanine or tryptophan. Fields, in order: clone size, V gene, J gene, D gene, CDR3 protein, CDR3 DNA. The D gene is left open where the match is weak. Size tells how often a clone was seen (once, few, many) or the class of an expanded clone, and some rows leave it out.

clone size: few
V gene: TRBV5-5
J gene: TRBJ1-1
D gene: NA
CDR3 protein: CASSGTPVNTEAFF
CDR3 DNA: TGTGCCAGCAGCGGCACACCTGTGAACACTGAAGCTTTCTTT

clone size: NA
V gene: TRBV14
J gene: TRBJ2-7
D gene: NA
CDR3 protein: CASKPRGSHYEQYF
CDR3 DNA: TGTGCCAGTAAGCCTCGGGGAAGCCACTACGAGCAGTACTTC

clone size: NA
V gene: TRBV2
J gene: TRBJ1-6
D gene: TRBD1
CDR3 protein: CASRVTGVVSPLHF
CDR3 DNA: TGTGCCAGCAGGGTGACAGGGGTTGTGTCACCCCTCCACTTT

clone size: NA
V gene: TRBV7-8
J gene: TRBJ1-3
D gene: NA
CDR3 protein: CASSLVSPGAIYF
CDR3 DNA: TGTGCCAGCAGCTTAGTGAGCCCCGGGGCCATATATTTT

clone size: NA
V gene: TRBV5-1
J gene: TRBJ2-2
D gene: NA
CDR3 protein: CASSGGRADTGELFF
CDR3 DNA: TGCGCCAGCAGCGGGGGCAGGGCTGACACCGGGGAGCTGTTTTTT

clone size: many
V gene: TRBV5-1
J gene: TRBJ1-5
D gene: NA
CDR3 protein: CASSVDGISNQPQHF
CDR3 DNA: TGCGCCAGCAGCGTGGACGGGATAAGCAATCAGCCCCAGCATTTT

clone size: NA
V gene: TRBV25-1
J gene: TRBJ1-1
D gene: NA
CDR3 protein: CASSVGQKAFF
CDR3 DNA: TGTGCCAGCAGTGTTGGACAGAAAGCTTTCTTT

clone size: many
V gene: TRBV7-9
J gene: TRBJ2-3
D gene: NA
CDR3 protein: CASSLGWVATDTQYF
CDR3 DNA: TGTGCCAGCAGCCTGGGGTGGGTTGCCACAGATACGCAGTATTTT

clone size: NA
V gene: TRBV19
J gene: TRBJ2-2
D gene: NA
CDR3 protein: CASNELTANTGELFF
CDR3 DNA: TGTGCCAGTAATGAGTTAACCGCGAACACCGGGGAGCTGTTTTTT

clone size: many
V gene: TRBV5-1
J gene: TRBJ2-1
D gene: TRBD2
CDR3 protein: CASSFTSGDNEQFF
CDR3 DNA: TGCGCCAGCAGCTTCACTAGCGGCGACAATGAGCAGTTCTTC

clone size: many
V gene: TRBV12-3/TRBV12-4
J gene: TRBJ1-2
D gene: NA
CDR3 protein: CASSPGTFYGYTF
CDR3 DNA: TGTGCCAGCAGTCCCGGGACATTCTATGGCTACACCTTC

clone size: few
V gene: TRBV12-3/TRBV12-4
J gene: TRBJ2-5
D gene: NA
CDR3 protein: CASSLLGGRETQYF
CDR3 DNA: TGTGCCAGCAGTTTATTAGGAGGGCGGGAGACCCAGTACTTC

clone size: many
V gene: TRBV6-6
J gene: TRBJ1-5
D gene: NA
CDR3 protein: CASSYSRVGVTVAGNQPQHF
CDR3 DNA: TGTGCCAGCAGTTACTCGAGAGTAGGGGTGACAGTCGCGGGAAATCAGCCCCAGCATTTT

clone size: many
V gene: TRBV7-6
J gene: TRBJ2-1
D gene: TRBD2
CDR3 protein: CASSLELQREDNEQFF
CDR3 DNA: TGTGCCAGCAGCTTAGAACTCCAGCGGGAGGACAATGAGCAGTTCTTC

clone size: few
V gene: TRBV20-1
J gene: TRBJ2-1
D gene: NA
CDR3 protein: CSASISNEQFF
CDR3 DNA: TGCAGTGCTAGCATCAGCAATGAGCAGTTCTTC

clone size: many
V gene: TRBV4-3
J gene: TRBJ2-7
D gene: NA
CDR3 protein: CASSRDWSSYEQYF
CDR3 DNA: TGCGCCAGCAGCCGCGACTGGAGCTCCTACGAGCAGTACTTC

clone size: few
V gene: TRBV7-2
J gene: TRBJ2-1
D gene: NA
CDR3 protein: CASSLGGWNEQFF
CDR3 DNA: TGTGCCAGCAGCTTAGGGGGCTGGAATGAGCAGTTCTTC

clone size: NA
V gene: TRBV6-2/TRBV6-3
J gene: TRBJ1-5
D gene: NA
CDR3 protein: CASRDVGSNQPQHF
CDR3 DNA: TGTGCCAGCAGGGACGTGGGCAGCAATCAGCCCCAGCATTTT

clone size: many
V gene: TRBV7-9
J gene: TRBJ2-1
D gene: NA
CDR3 protein: CASSPRRSLSEQFF
CDR3 DNA: TGTGCCAGCAGTCCGCGGCGTAGTCTCTCGGAGCAGTTCTTC

clone size: few
V gene: TRBV2
J gene: TRBJ2-7
D gene: NA
CDR3 protein: CASSESFYEQYF
CDR3 DNA: TGTGCCAGCAGTGAATCGTTCTACGAGCAGTACTTC

clone size: many
V gene: TRBV10-3
J gene: TRBJ2-2
D gene: TRBD1
CDR3 protein: CAISPGQGANTGELFF
CDR3 DNA: TGTGCCATCAGCCCCGGACAGGGCGCCAACACCGGGGAGCTGTTTTTT

clone size: NA
V gene: TRBV19
J gene: TRBJ2-6
D gene: TRBD1
CDR3 protein: CASSTPDRGTSPGANVLTF
CDR3 DNA: TGTGCCAGTAGCACCCCGGACAGGGGGACCTCCCCTGGGGCCAACGTCCTGACTTTC

clone size: few
V gene: TRBV5-1
J gene: TRBJ2-6
D gene: NA
CDR3 protein: CASSNLEAGANVLTF
CDR3 DNA: TGCGCCAGCAGCAATTTAGAGGCTGGGGCCAACGTCCTGACTTTC

clone size: few
V gene: TRBV4-2
J gene: TRBJ2-1
D gene: TRBD2
CDR3 protein: CASSQDDGRRAGGTYNEQFF
CDR3 DNA: TGTGCCAGCAGCCAAGACGACGGCAGGCGAGCGGGGGGCACCTACAATGAGCAGTTCTTC

clone size: many
V gene: TRBV4-2
J gene: TRBJ1-1
D gene: NA
CDR3 protein: CASSQGTENTEAFF
CDR3 DNA: TGTGCCAGCAGCCAAGGGACAGAGAACACTGAAGCTTTCTTT

clone size: NA
V gene: TRBV11-1
J gene: TRBJ1-2
D gene: NA
CDR3 protein: CASSPLSGYGYTF
CDR3 DNA: TGTGCCAGCAGCCCCCTGTCAGGCTATGGCTACACCTTC